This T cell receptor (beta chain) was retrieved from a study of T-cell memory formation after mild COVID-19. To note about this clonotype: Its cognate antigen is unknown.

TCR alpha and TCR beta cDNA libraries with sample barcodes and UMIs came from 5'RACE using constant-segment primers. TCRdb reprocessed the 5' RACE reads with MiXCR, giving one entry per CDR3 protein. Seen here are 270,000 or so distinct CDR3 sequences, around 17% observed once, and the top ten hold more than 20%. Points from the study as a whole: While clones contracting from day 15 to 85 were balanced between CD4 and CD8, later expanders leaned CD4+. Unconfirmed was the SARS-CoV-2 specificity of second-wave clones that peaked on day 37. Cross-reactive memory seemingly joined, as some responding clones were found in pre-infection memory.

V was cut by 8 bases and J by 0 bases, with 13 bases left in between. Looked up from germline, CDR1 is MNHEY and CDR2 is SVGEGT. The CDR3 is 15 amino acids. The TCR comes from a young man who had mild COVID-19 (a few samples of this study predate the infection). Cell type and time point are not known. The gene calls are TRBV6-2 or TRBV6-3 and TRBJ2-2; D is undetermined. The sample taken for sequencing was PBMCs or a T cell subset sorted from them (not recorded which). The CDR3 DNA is TGTGCCAGCGGTAATGCACCCGCGAACACCGGGGAGCTGTTTTTT. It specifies CASGNAPANTGELFF.